The 22 T cell receptor beta chains below were found in one sample sequenced in a study of T cells in Graves' hyperthyroidism and ophthalmopathy. RNA transcripts were the template for amplifying TCR beta CDR3 regions. RT-PCR in the first round (using the HTBI primer set) targeted the TCR CDR3. One entry per CDR3 protein, called by TCRdb with MiXCR from the multiplex PCR reads. The data hold about 98,000 distinct CDR3 sequences, with roughly 37% observed a single time. The specimen was peripheral blood or thyroid tissue (not recorded which). The receptor set was obtained from a young woman with Graves' hyperthyroidism.

This clonotype was picked up many times. The chain uses TRBV7-6 and TRBJ2-7; 9 nucleotides line up with TRBD1. This CDR3 is 16 amino acids long. Germline V gene data show CDR1 as SGHVS and CDR2 as FNYEAQ. The ends lost 6 bases at V and 4 bases at J; junction bases unmatched: 13. Written as DNA, the CDR3 is TGTGCCAGCAGTCAGACGCCGGGACAGGGACAATACGAGCAGTACTTC. Protein: CASSQTPGQGQYEQYF.

This chain connects TRBV10-2 to TRBJ2-5; tentatively, D is TRBD2 (7 bases). Germline V CDR1 and CDR2: WSHSY, SAAADI. Between the trimmed V and J ends, which lost 6 bases and 6 bases, there was a span of 11 bases. This CDR3 comprises 12 residues. The CDR3 sequence: CASRVGGQTQYF. In nucleotides, the CDR3 is TGCGCCAGCAGGGTCGGGGGGCAGACCCAGTACTTC.

The chain combines TRBV9 with TRBJ2-3; TRBD2 matches at 8 bases. V gave up 3 bases and J gave up 4 bases; unmatched junction bases: 7. From germline, CDR1 is SGDLS and CDR2 YYNGEE. The CDR3 is 15 amino acids. In nucleotides, the CDR3 is TGTGCCAGCAGCGGAAGCGGGAGCAGCTCAGATACGCAGTATTTT. Translation gives CASSGSGSSSDTQYF. The complete variable domain, with remaining parts taken from reference TRBV9 and TRBJ2-3, reads DSGVTQTPKHLITATGQRVTLRCSPRSGDLSVYWYQQSLDQGLQFLIQYYNGEERAKGNILERFSAQQFPDLHSELNLSSLELGDSALYFCASSGSGSSSDTQYFGPGTRLTVL.

Regarding this clonotype: This likely comes from a read error, as the CDR3 has no conserved phenylalanine or tryptophan at its end. The CDR3 reads CASQAGGNQPQHS. CDR3 nucleotide sequence: TGTGCCAGCCAAGCAGGGGGCAATCAGCCCCAGCATTCC. The chain is built from TRBV9 and TRBJ1-5, with a tentative D call TRBD1 (6 bases). Germline V gene sequence: CDR1 SGDLS, CDR2 YYNGEE. The length of the CDR3 is 13 residues. Between the trimmed V and J ends, which lost 7 bases and 2 bases, there was a span of 10 bases.

This clonotype was counted at least ten times. The chain links TRBV7-2 to TRBJ1-2, with D possibly TRBD1 on 5 matching bases. CDR1 is SGHTA, CDR2 FQGNSA, per germline. The V end was cut by 5 bases, the J end by 3 bases, with 34 bases between. The CDR3 loop spans 21 amino acids. Written as DNA, the CDR3 is TGTGCCAGCAGCCCTAAGGACACCATAGTTACAGGCGACTCGTTCCACTATGGCTACACCTTC. It yields the protein CASSPKDTIVTGDSFHYGYTF.

Many counts were recorded for this clonotype. This chain uses TRBV7-9 with TRBJ2-7; D perhaps matches TRBD2 (5 bases). V dropped 8 bases and J dropped 4 bases, with 18 bases sitting between them. Germline CDR1 is SEHNR and CDR2 is FQNEAQ (reference sequence). The CDR3 covers 14 residues. In DNA form, the CDR3 reads TGTGCCAGCGAGGGAGAGGATAAAAGTTACGAGCAGTACTTC. Protein: CASEGEDKSYEQYF.

The rearrangement links TRBV20-1 to TRBJ1-4; TRBD1 matches 7 bases. The CDR3 extends over 13 amino acids. CDR1 and CDR2 (germline): DFQATT, SNEGSKA (reference sequence). Trimming removed 3 bases from V and 8 bases from J; junction bases left unmatched: 6. The CDR3 region has the DNA TGCAGTGCTAGGGCGACAGGGAACGAAAAACTGTTTTTT. Translated, it gives CSARATGNEKLFF.

This clonotype occurred many times. This rearrangement joins TRBV20-1 to TRBJ1-2, with 7 bases that match TRBD1. Per germline, CDR1 DFQATT and CDR2 SNEGSKA (reference sequence). Trimming took 3 bases from V and 7 from J; bases not matched to a gene: 5. The CDR3 runs 12 residues. CDR3 loop: CSASRQGSGYTF. DNA of the CDR3: TGCAGTGCTAGCCGACAGGGAAGTGGCTACACCTTC.

This clonotype has ten or more counts. A much larger clone differs from this one at a single base, so this may be a read error. This chain joins TRBV25-1 and TRBJ1-6, with TRBD1 as a possible D gene (5 bases). CDR1 is MGHDK, CDR2 SYGVNS, per germline. Trimming took 1 base from V and 6 from J, leaving 10 bases between them. The CDR3 runs 15 residues. The CDR3, as DNA: TGTGCCAGCAGTGAATCGGGGCGGGCTAATTCACCCCTCCACTTT. It codes for CASSESGRANSPLHF.

The table lists this clonotype with many counts. The gene calls are TRBV7-9 and TRBJ1-2; D is uncertain. The CDR3 totals 15 residues. The V gene's germline CDR1 is SEHNR and CDR2 FQNEAQ (reference sequence). Trimming removed 3 bases from V and 0 bases from J, with 11 bases in between. The CDR3 loop reads CASSFQSDPNYGYTF. In DNA form, the CDR3 reads TGTGCCAGCAGCTTTCAAAGCGACCCTAACTATGGCTACACCTTC.

To note about this clonotype: A much more abundant neighbour one base away suggests this may be a read error. The chain recombines TRBV5-1 with TRBJ2-3; a weak D match, TRBD1 (5 bases). Germline CDR1 reads SGHRS; CDR2 reads YFSETQ. Trimming took off 0 bases at V and 8 bases at J, with 13 bases between the two ends. The CDR3 sequence is 14 residues long. CDR3 sequence: CASSLGQWSGTQYF. Written as DNA, the CDR3 is TGCGCCAGCAGCTTGGGACAGTGGTCAGGTACGCAGTATTTT.

The rearrangement links TRBV6-5 to TRBJ1-2, with 8 bases identical to TRBD1. V trimming: 0 bases; J trimming: 0 bases; junction bases outside the gene matches: 9. The CDR3 spans 18 residues. In germline, CDR1 is MNHEY, CDR2 SVGAGI. In nucleotides, the CDR3 is TGTGCCAGCAGTTACTCGGGGGGGAGGGGACAGGCTAACTATGGCTACACCTTC. Its translation is CASSYSGGRGQANYGYTF.

Many counts were recorded for this clonotype. This chain connects TRBV19 to TRBJ2-2, with D unclear. Germline values: CDR1 LNHDA, CDR2 SQIVND (reference sequence). The CDR3 runs 15 residues. V shed 3 bases and J shed 6 bases, with 14 bases lying between them. CDR3 residues: CASSIGMGFPGELFF. CDR3 nucleotide sequence: TGTGCCAGTAGTATTGGAATGGGGTTTCCCGGGGAGCTGTTTTTT.

The count of this clonotype is one. This sequence joins TRBV29-1 and TRBJ2-2; D gene unclear. The CDR3 totals 13 residues. Trimming took 7 bases from V and 2 from J, leaving 11 bases between them. Germline V gene lookup returns CDR1 SQVTM and CDR2 ANQGSEA. The CDR3 reads CSAPDRNTGELFF. Written as DNA, the CDR3 is TGCAGCGCACCCGACCGTAACACCGGGGAGCTGTTTTTT.

The chain couples TRBV2 to TRBJ2-7, with 13 bases matching TRBD2. Germline-derived CDR1 and CDR2 are SNHLY and FYNNEI. V shed 5 bases, J shed 4 bases, and the junction held 11 bases outside the gene matches. This CDR3 contains 17 residues. CDR3 amino acids: CASSTPGLAGSGYEQYF. The CDR3 nucleotides are TGTGCCAGCAGTACTCCGGGACTAGCGGGAAGTGGTTACGAGCAGTACTTC. Together with reference TRBV2 and TRBJ2-7, the CDR3 gives the full variable domain: EPEVTQTPSHQVTQMGQEVILRCVPISNHLYFYWYRQILGQKVEFLVSFYNNEISEKSEIFDDQFSVERPDGSNFTLKIRSTKLEDSAMYFCASSTPGLAGSGYEQYFGPGTRLTVT.

This sequence joins TRBV10-3 and TRBJ2-3, with TRBD1 matching over 8 bases. The germline V gene has CDR1 ENHRY and CDR2 SYGVKD. With 5 bases clipped from V and 7 bases from J, the junction kept 14 bases outside the gene matches. The CDR3 is 16 residues long. CDR3 nucleotides: TGTGCCATCAGTACGTCCGGACAGGGATATGTGTATACGCAGTATTTT. The encoded protein is CAISTSGQGYVYTQYF.

This clonotype was detected ten times or more. This chain links TRBV10-3 with TRBJ1-2; possible D gene TRBD1, 6 bases. The CDR3 length is 12 residues. Germline assignment: CDR1 ENHRY and CDR2 SYGVKD. V dropped 6 bases and J dropped 6 bases, with 11 bases sitting between them. CDR3 nucleotide sequence: TGTGCCATCAGAGGGGGGGAGAATGGCTACACCTTC. As protein: CAIRGGENGYTF.

About this clonotype: This is likely a read error, given that the CDR3 carries no conserved phenylalanine or tryptophan at its end. The chain recombines TRBV10-3 with TRBJ2-5; no definite D call. The CDR3 is 14 amino acids. Germline values: CDR1 ENHRY, CDR2 SYGVKD. Trimming shortened V by 1 base and J by 5 bases, and 11 bases separated the two germline ends. CDR3 nucleotide sequence: TGTGCCATCAGTGAGTTTAGGGCATGGGAGACCCAGTACCTC. This gives the protein CAISEFRAWETQYL.

V usage is TRBV15 and J usage is TRBJ2-7; D is perhaps TRBD1 or TRBD2 (6 bases each). V dropped 4 bases and J dropped 1 base, with 14 bases sitting between them. The CDR3 has 15 residues. The germline V gene has CDR1 LNHNV and CDR2 YYDKDF (reference sequence). The CDR3 is CATSTRRGASYEQYF. The CDR3 DNA follows: TGTGCCACCAGCACCAGAAGGGGGGCGTCCTACGAGCAGTACTTC.

In its sample, this clonotype was seen many times. The chain recombines TRBV20-1 with TRBJ1-1; D is ambiguous. CDR3 length: 13 amino acids. Germline CDR1 DFQATT, CDR2 SNEGSKA (reference sequence). V was clipped by 6 bases and J by 1 base, with 12 bases between them. The CDR3 reads CSAAGEGNTEAFF. CDR3 bases: TGCAGTGCCGCCGGAGAGGGGAACACTGAAGCTTTCTTT.

The sample holds many counts of this clonotype. This chain connects TRBV15 to TRBJ2-2; no definite D call. Germline loops: CDR1 LNHNV, CDR2 YYDKDF (reference sequence). V was cut by 8 bases and J by 9 bases, with 13 bases left in between. CDR3 length: 12 residues. Written as DNA, the CDR3 is TGTGCCACCCAGTTCAAGTCCCGGGAGCTGTTTTTT. Translating gives CATQFKSRELFF.

The V call is TRBV6-1, the J call TRBJ2-5; D might be TRBD2 (6 bases). The length of the CDR3 is 16 residues. Per the germline V gene, CDR1 is MNHNS and CDR2 is SASEGT. Trimming took 5 bases from V and 4 from J, leaving 20 bases between them. CDR3 sequence reads: CASSYGVYGRLETQYF. CDR3 nucleotides: TGTGCCAGCAGTTACGGGGTCTACGGGAGATTAGAGACCCAGTACTTC.